A selection of T cell receptor beta chains follows, all from one sample in a study of early T cells in non-severe SARS-CoV-2 infection. TCRdb passed the 5' RACE reads through MiXCR, listing each CDR3 protein once. The sample shows under 100,000 distinct CDR3 sequences, roughly 13% of them seen only once. The sequencing input was whole blood. Receptors were obtained from an adult who was a healthcare worker with PCR-confirmed SARS-CoV-2 infection or an uninfected control (not recorded which). Each CDR3 is given with its conserved first and last residue. D genes are given only for firm matches. Clone sizes are given selectively: once, few, many, or a class where the clone is expanded.

cdr3_aa: CASSTGRRINQPQHF; cdr3_nt: TGTGCCAGCAGTACGGGACGGAGAATCAATCAGCCCCAGCATTTT; j_call: TRBJ1-5; clone_size: NA; v_call: TRBV12-3/TRBV12-4; d_call: NA
cdr3_aa: CASSPGLGGPGELFF; cdr3_nt: TGTGCCAGCAGCCCTGGACTAGGCGGGCCCGGGGAGCTGTTTTTT; j_call: TRBJ2-2; clone_size: many; v_call: TRBV7-6; d_call: TRBD2
cdr3_aa: CAWSRAGRLSSYEQYF; cdr3_nt: TGTGCCTGGAGTCGAGCCGGGCGATTGAGCTCCTACGAGCAGTACTTC; j_call: TRBJ2-7; clone_size: many; v_call: TRBV30; d_call: NA
cdr3_aa: CASSLALETQYF; cdr3_nt: TGCGCCAGCAGCTTGGCCCTGGAGACCCAGTACTTC; j_call: TRBJ2-5; clone_size: many; v_call: TRBV5-1; d_call: NA
cdr3_aa: CSVEMGGQQPQHF; cdr3_nt: TGCAGCGTTGAAATGGGGGGGCAGCAGCCCCAGCATTTT; j_call: TRBJ1-5; clone_size: NA; v_call: TRBV29-1; d_call: NA
cdr3_aa: CASIQGPDTQYF; cdr3_nt: TGTGCCAGCATTCAGGGACCGGATACGCAGTATTTT; j_call: TRBJ2-3; clone_size: NA; v_call: TRBV7-2; d_call: NA
cdr3_aa: CASSGPGQRFDEQFF; cdr3_nt: TGTGCCAGCAGCGGCCCGGGACAGAGGTTCGATGAGCAGTTCTTC; j_call: TRBJ2-1; clone_size: NA; v_call: TRBV11-2; d_call: TRBD1
cdr3_aa: CASTPRGTGGELFF; cdr3_nt: TGTGCCAGTACCCCTCGTGGAACAGGCGGGGAGCTGTTTTTT; j_call: TRBJ2-2; clone_size: NA; v_call: TRBV19; d_call: NA
cdr3_aa: CSVSGAGTNEKLFF; cdr3_nt: TGCAGCGTATCCGGGGCCGGGACTAATGAAAAACTGTTTTTT; j_call: TRBJ1-4; clone_size: NA; v_call: TRBV29-1; d_call: NA
cdr3_aa: CASSGWVQASNYGYTF; cdr3_nt: TGTGCCAGCAGTGGGTGGGTTCAGGCTTCTAACTATGGCTACACCTTC; j_call: TRBJ1-2; clone_size: few; v_call: TRBV25-1; d_call: NA
cdr3_aa: CSASWDREDGYTF; cdr3_nt: TGCAGTGCTAGTTGGGACAGGGAAGATGGCTACACCTTC; j_call: TRBJ1-2; clone_size: many; v_call: TRBV20-1; d_call: TRBD1
cdr3_aa: CASTPGQGRYEQYF; cdr3_nt: TGTGCCAGCACCCCCGGACAGGGGCGCTACGAGCAGTACTTC; j_call: TRBJ2-7; clone_size: many; v_call: TRBV2; d_call: TRBD1
cdr3_aa: CSASGQGKAFF; cdr3_nt: TGCAGTGCCTCGGGACAGGGAAAAGCTTTCTTT; j_call: TRBJ1-1; clone_size: NA; v_call: TRBV20-1; d_call: TRBD1
cdr3_aa: CAWSEGGTGNQPQHF; cdr3_nt: TGTGCCTGGAGTGAGGGGGGCACGGGGAATCAGCCCCAGCATTTT; j_call: TRBJ1-5; clone_size: few; v_call: TRBV30; d_call: NA
cdr3_aa: CASSLGVSVTYNEQFF; cdr3_nt: TGTGCCAGCAGCTTGGGTGTTAGCGTCACCTACAATGAGCAGTTCTTC; j_call: TRBJ2-1; clone_size: many; v_call: TRBV5-6; d_call: NA
cdr3_aa: CASSQNLRTGPGYEQYF; cdr3_nt: TGCGCCAGCAGTCAAAATCTCCGGACAGGGCCAGGGTACGAGCAGTACTTC; j_call: TRBJ2-7; clone_size: many; v_call: TRBV23-1; d_call: TRBD1
cdr3_aa: CASSPRPSTGESPLHF; cdr3_nt: TGTGCCAGCAGCCCCCGACCTTCGACAGGCGAATCACCCCTCCACTTT; j_call: TRBJ1-6; clone_size: NA; v_call: TRBV6-5; d_call: NA
cdr3_aa: CASRPIRLAGFTDTQYF; cdr3_nt: TGTGCCAGCAGGCCGATACGACTAGCGGGGTTCACAGATACGCAGTATTTT; j_call: TRBJ2-3; clone_size: many; v_call: TRBV11-2; d_call: TRBD2
cdr3_aa: CASSNRGENTEAFF; cdr3_nt: TGTGCCAGCAGTAACAGGGGGGAGAACACTGAAGCTTTCTTT; j_call: TRBJ1-1; clone_size: many; v_call: TRBV6-2/TRBV6-3; d_call: TRBD1
cdr3_aa: CSAYGTAYGYTF; cdr3_nt: TGCAGCGCCTACGGGACCGCATATGGCTACACCTTC; j_call: TRBJ1-2; clone_size: few; v_call: TRBV29-1; d_call: NA
cdr3_aa: CASSLSQSGNTIYF; cdr3_nt: TGTGCCAGCAGCTTATCCCAGTCGGGAAACACCATATATTTT; j_call: TRBJ1-3; clone_size: NA; v_call: TRBV7-9; d_call: NA
cdr3_aa: CASSQGPPETQYF; cdr3_nt: TGTGCCAGCAGCCAAGGCCCCCCGGAGACCCAGTACTTC; j_call: TRBJ2-5; clone_size: many; v_call: TRBV3-1; d_call: NA